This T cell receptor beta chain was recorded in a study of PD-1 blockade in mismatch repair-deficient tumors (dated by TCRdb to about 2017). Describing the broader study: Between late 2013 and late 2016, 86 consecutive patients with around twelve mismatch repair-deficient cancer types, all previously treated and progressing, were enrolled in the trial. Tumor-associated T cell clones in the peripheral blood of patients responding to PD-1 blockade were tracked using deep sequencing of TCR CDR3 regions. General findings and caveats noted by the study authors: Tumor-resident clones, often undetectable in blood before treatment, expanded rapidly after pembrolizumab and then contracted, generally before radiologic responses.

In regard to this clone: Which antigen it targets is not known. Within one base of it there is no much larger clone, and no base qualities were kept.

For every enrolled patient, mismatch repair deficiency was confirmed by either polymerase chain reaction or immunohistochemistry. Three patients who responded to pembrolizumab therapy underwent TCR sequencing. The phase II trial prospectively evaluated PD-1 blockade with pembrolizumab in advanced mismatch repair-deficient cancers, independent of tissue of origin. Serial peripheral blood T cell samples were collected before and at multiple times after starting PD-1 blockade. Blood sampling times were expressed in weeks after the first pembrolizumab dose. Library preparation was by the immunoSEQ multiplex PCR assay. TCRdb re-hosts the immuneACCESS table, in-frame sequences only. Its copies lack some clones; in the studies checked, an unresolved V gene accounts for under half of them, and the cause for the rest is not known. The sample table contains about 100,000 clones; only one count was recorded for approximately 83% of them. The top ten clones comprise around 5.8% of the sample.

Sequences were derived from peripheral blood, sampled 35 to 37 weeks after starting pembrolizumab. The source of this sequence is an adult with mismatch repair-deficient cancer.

The DNA sequence is TGTGCCTGGAGGGGACCTAATAGCAATCAGCCCCAGCATTTT. It specifies CAWRGPNSNQPQHF. The chain joins TRBV30 to TRBJ1-5; a tentative D match to TRBD1 spans 5 bases. Its CDR3 holds 14 amino acids, cysteine through phenylalanine. Kept here is only the CDR3 DNA, which spans 42 bases and is read in frame from base 1. The CDR1 and CDR2 encoded by the germline V gene (reference sequence) are GTSNPN and SVGIG. V loses 3 bases of germline sequence and J loses 0 bases, and the interval between the two ends is 9 bases.